This is a list of T cell receptor beta chains from one sample in a study of vaccination and CD4 T cells after COVID-19. For these receptors, no antigen is known. TCRdb passed the PCR reads through MiXCR, listing each CDR3 protein once. The data contain 5,000 to 7,500 distinct CDR3 sequences, roughly 29% of them singletons. Sequencing was done on a sample of CD4+ T cells from blood, cultured in vitro. These receptors were collected from a human donor in good health. Each CDR3 is given with its conserved first and last residue. D genes are given only for firm matches.

v_gene,d_gene,len,CDR3aa
TRBV6-1,TRBD1,14,CASVQGGWNTEAFF
TRBV6-5,TRBD1,15,CASSYSPRQGAEAFF
TRBV20-1,NA,12,CSARRGDTEAFF
TRBV27,NA,15,CASSLRVTPAETQYF
TRBV5-1,TRBD2,16,CASSLVLAGGQETQYF
TRBV19,TRBD2,17,CASSIGLAGRSTDTQYF
TRBV2,NA,14,CASSGTNFNQPQHF
TRBV21-1,NA,14,CASLGRNGNQPQHF
TRBV14,TRBD1,15,CASSQGSGGIYEQYF
TRBV7-2,NA,15,CASSLARGANQPQHF
TRBV2,NA,12,CAVRRLNTEAFF
TRBV7-9,NA,14,CASSGSGTNEKLFF
TRBV5-6,NA,12,CASSRRTSEAFF